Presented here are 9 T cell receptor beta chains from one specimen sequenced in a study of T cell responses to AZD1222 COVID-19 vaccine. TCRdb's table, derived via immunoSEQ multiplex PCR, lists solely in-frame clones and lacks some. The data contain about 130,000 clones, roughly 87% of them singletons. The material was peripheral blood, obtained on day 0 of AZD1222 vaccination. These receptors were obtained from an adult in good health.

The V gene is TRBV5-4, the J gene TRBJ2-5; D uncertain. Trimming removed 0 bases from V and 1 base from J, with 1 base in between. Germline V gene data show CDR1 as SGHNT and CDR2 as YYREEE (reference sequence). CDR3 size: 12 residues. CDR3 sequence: CASSLGQETQYF. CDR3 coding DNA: TGTGCCAGCAGCTTGGGCCAAGAGACCCAGTACTTC. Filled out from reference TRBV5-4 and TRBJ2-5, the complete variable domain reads ETGVTQSPTHLIKTRGQQVTLRCSSQSGHNTVSWYQQALGQGPQFIFQYYREEENGRGNFPPRFSGLQFPNYSSELNVNALELDDSALYLCASSLGQETQYFGPGTRLLVL.

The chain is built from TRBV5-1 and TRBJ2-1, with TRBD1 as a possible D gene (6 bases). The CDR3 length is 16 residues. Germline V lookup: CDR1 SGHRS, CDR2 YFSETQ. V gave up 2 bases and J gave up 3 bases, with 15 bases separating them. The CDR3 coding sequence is TGCGCCAGCAGCTTAACTTCGGGACAAATCTACAATGAGCAGTTCTTC. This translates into CASSLTSGQIYNEQFF.

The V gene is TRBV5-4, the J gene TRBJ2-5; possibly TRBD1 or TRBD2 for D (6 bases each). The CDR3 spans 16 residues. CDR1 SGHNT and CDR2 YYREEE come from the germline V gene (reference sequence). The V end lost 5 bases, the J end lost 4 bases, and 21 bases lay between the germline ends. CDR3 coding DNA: TGTGCCAGCAGACTGGGGGGCATAGGGGGAGGAGAGACCCAGTACTTC. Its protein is CASRLGGIGGGETQYF. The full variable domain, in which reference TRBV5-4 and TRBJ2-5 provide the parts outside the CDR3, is ETGVTQSPTHLIKTRGQQVTLRCSSQSGHNTVSWYQQALGQGPQFIFQYYREEENGRGNFPPRFSGLQFPNYSSELNVNALELDDSALYLCASRLGGIGGGETQYFGPGTRLLVL.

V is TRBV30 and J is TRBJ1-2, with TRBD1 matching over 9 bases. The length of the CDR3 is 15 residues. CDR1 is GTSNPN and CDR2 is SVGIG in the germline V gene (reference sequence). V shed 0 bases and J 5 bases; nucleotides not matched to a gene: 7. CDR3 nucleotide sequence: TGTGCCTGGAGTGTACAGGGGGCCAGCCGGTATGGCTACACCTTC. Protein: CAWSVQGASRYGYTF.

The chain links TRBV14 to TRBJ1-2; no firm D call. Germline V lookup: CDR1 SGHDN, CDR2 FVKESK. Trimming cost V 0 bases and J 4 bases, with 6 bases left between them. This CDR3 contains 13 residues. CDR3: CASSQDGSYGYTF. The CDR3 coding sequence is TGTGCCAGCAGCCAAGATGGAAGCTATGGCTACACCTTC.

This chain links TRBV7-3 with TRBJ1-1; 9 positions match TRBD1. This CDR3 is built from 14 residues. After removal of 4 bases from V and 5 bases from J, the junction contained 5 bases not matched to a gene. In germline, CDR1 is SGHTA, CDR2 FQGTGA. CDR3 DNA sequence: TGTGCCAGCAGCTCAAGACAGGGGGGGACTGAAGCTTTCTTT. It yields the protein CASSSRQGGTEAFF.

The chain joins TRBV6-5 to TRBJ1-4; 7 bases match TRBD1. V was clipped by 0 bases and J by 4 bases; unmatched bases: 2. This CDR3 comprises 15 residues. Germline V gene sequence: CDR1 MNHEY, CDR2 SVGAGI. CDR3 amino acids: CASSYSTGINEKLFF. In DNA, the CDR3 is TGTGCCAGCAGTTACTCGACAGGGATTAATGAAAAACTGTTTTTT.

CDR3 region: CASSYLLTVQETQYF. The CDR3 coding sequence is TGTGCCAGCAGTTACTTACTGACCGTCCAAGAGACCCAGTACTTC. The rearrangement links TRBV6-2 or TRBV6-3 to TRBJ2-5, with D uncertain. The CDR3 is 15 amino acids. Trimming shortened V by 1 base and J by 1 base, and 10 bases separated the two germline ends. CDR1 is MNHEY and CDR2 is SVGEGT in the germline V gene.

In nucleotides, the CDR3 is TGTGCCAGCGAAACAGGGCTTGAAGCTTTCTTT. Its translation is CASETGLEAFF. V usage is TRBV6-6 and J usage is TRBJ1-1; D is perhaps TRBD1 (6 bases). Germline CDR1 is MNHNY and CDR2 is SVGAGI (reference sequence). The V and J ends lost 8 bases and 7 bases respectively, with 11 bases between them. The CDR3 has 11 amino acids.